This T cell receptor (beta chain) was found in a study of T-cell memory formation after mild COVID-19. Study overall: Among the donors, TCR clusters were largely specific to each donor.

The CDR3 contains 16 residues. Per germline, CDR1 SGHAT and CDR2 FQNNGV. J was trimmed by 3 bases and V by 3 bases; bases with no gene match: 6. The study's findings and limits: Day 15 to 85 contractors were CD4/CD8 balanced; later expanders leaned CD4+. Some SARS-CoV-2-responding clones were already detected in memory before infection. The main location of contracting CD4+ clones was CM and EM, and that of contracting CD8+ clones was EMRA.

TCRdb re-analysed the 5' RACE reads in MiXCR, keeping a single row per CDR3 protein. The sample has 350,000 to 400,000 distinct CDR3 sequences, about 21% seen once. This clonotype was found a few times. Its antigen remains unknown. The chain uses TRBV11-2 and TRBJ1-2; TRBD1 matches at 11 bases. The material sequenced was PBMCs or a T cell subset sorted from them (not recorded which). The receptor comes from an adult woman who had mild COVID-19 (a few samples of this study predate the infection). Cell type and time point are not known. The CDR3 loop is CASSFMRDRGDYGYTF. The CDR3 nucleotides read TGTGCCAGCAGCTTCATGAGGGACAGGGGGGACTATGGCTACACCTTC.